This TCR beta chain came from a study of PD-1 blockade in classical Hodgkin lymphoma (dated by TCRdb to the early 2020s). With regard to the full study: Nivolumab dosing was 3 mg/kg intravenously every 2 weeks, continuing until either disease progression or unacceptable toxicity. The study used CyTOF and TCR beta sequencing to define a peripheral blood immune signature of response to PD-1 blockade in classical Hodgkin lymphoma.

In the paper's terms, the time point label means: cycle 4 day 1 (C4D1), after 6 weeks of nivolumab. Relapse after autologous stem cell transplantation had occurred in all trial patients, and cohorts A, B and C were distinguished by prior brentuximab vedotin exposure. The trial cohort was composed of some 57 patients with relapsed/refractory classical Hodgkin lymphoma, for whom complete response, partial response or progressive disease was recorded as best overall response. Single-agent nivolumab was administered to trial patients in the multi-cohort phase II CheckMate 205 trial. Best overall response was determined by an independent review committee according to the 2007 International Working Group response criteria. PBMCs from the trial were collected at three points: immediately before nivolumab initiation (C1D1), and during therapy at cycle 2 day 1 and cycle 4 day 1. After peripheral blood was drawn into 8 mL Vacutainer Cell Preparation Tubes, PBMCs were isolated by centrifugation and then cryopreserved.

Genomic DNA was extracted with the Qiagen DNeasy kit from unsorted PBMCs and from negatively selected CD4+ and CD8+ fractions. Amplification of TCR beta CDR3 regions was done by immunoSEQ multiplex PCR with primers that anneal to V and J segments. Amplification bias was minimized using a synthetic immune receptor repertoire, and residual bias was removed computationally after sequencing. Concerning the study's data processing: Repertoire diversity was quantified as the Shannon entropy index using custom Python scripts. The unsorted, CD4+ and CD8+ repertoires were each analyzed separately, with the exception of combined analyses, where CD4+ and CD8+ sequences were merged in silico. Clonal expansion was defined as a frequency increase of at least 2-fold after treatment compared with C1D1, and clones undetected at baseline were assigned a pseudocount of 0.5. Clones with 0 or 1 copy at C1D1 were classified as singleton clones, and clones with 2 or more copies were classified as non-singleton clones. By matching protein sequences in sorted samples from the same patient, clones expanded in unsorted samples were annotated as CD4+, CD8+ or unknown. Wilcoxon tests on paired samples were used to test changes in diversity from C1D1 to C4D1. Not all clones reach the TCRdb copy of this immuneACCESS table, which keeps in-frame sequences only. Checked studies attribute under half of the gap to unresolved V genes and leave the rest unexplained. From that table come the V and J calls and clone size; the DNA was used to work out D and trimming. In this sample the table shows about 24,000 clones, roughly 80% of which occur a single time. The biggest ten clones account for roughly a fifth of the sample.

The investigation overall reported the following: Newly diagnosed patients were reported to have lower baseline TCR diversity than healthy donors, and relapsed/refractory patients were reported to have lower baseline TCR diversity still. A significant rise by C4D1 was seen in CD4+ but not CD8+ TCR diversity (p=0.0027 vs p=0.16), with the rise being most apparent in complete responders (p=0.02). Diversity was lower in patients who began nivolumab less than 1 year after ASCT, so these patients were left out of later analyses to avoid confounding by immune reconstitution. Among trial patients, those achieving complete response had baseline diversity similar to that of newly diagnosed patients, while diversity was significantly lower in partial responders and progressors. Only a single clinical trial cohort was studied, and what caused the repertoire differences, possibly disease activity or prior therapy, remained undefined.

There are a few counts of this clone. Its antigen remains unidentified. Per-nucleotide qualities are absent, and no much larger clonotype sits a single base away. Sequenced here: peripheral blood mononuclear cells (PBMCs), sampled before the fourth cycle of nivolumab. The clonotype comes from a human donor with classical Hodgkin lymphoma.

The CDR3 corresponds to CASSPREEISSPLHF. The DNA sequence is as follows: TGTGCCAGCTCCCCTCGGGAGGAAATTAGTTCACCCCTCCACTTT. The V gene is TRBV18 and the J gene is TRBJ1-6; the D gene remains uncertain. Trimming at the junction amounts to 6 bases on V and 9 bases on J, and the germline ends lie 18 bases apart. Including cysteine and phenylalanine, the CDR3 has 15 amino acids. The only DNA kept is the CDR3, 45 bases in frame from the first base. Based on the germline V gene, the CDR1 and CDR2 sequences are KGHSH and LQKENI.